These 30 T cell receptor beta chains came from one sample sequenced in a study of OX40 agonist ivuxolimab in advanced cancers. Sequenced by immunoSEQ multiplex PCR; TCRdb stores in-frame clones only, minus some. The data hold tens of thousands of clones, with about 88% observed a single time. Sequencing used CD4+ or CD8+ T cells sorted from blood, obtained in a trial of the OX40 agonist ivuxolimab. These receptors were collected from an adult with an advanced solid tumor such as melanoma, head and neck, liver or kidney cancer.

The CDR3 bases are TGCAGTGCTAGGGGTGGGGAGCTGTTTTTT. It is translated as CSARGGELFF. The chain employs TRBV20-1 and TRBJ2-2; no clear D. Germline CDR1 DFQATT, CDR2 SNEGSKA (reference sequence). V lost 3 bases and J 8 bases, leaving 4 bases between the germline ends. The CDR3 covers 10 residues.

CDR3 nucleotide sequence: TGTGCCACCAGCAGAGATGGTGCGAGTGGCTACACCTTC. Its translation is CATSRDGASGYTF. The chain recombines TRBV15 with TRBJ1-2; D is unresolved. The germline V gene encodes CDR1 LNHNV and CDR2 YYDKDF (reference sequence). Deletions cut 0 bases from V and 7 bases from J, with 9 bases between. CDR3 length: 13 residues.

This clone appeared once. The rearrangement joins TRBV15 to TRBJ2-4; D could derive from TRBD1 or TRBD2 (6 bases each). Germline values: CDR1 LNHNV, CDR2 YYDKDF (reference sequence). Deletions cut 0 bases from V and 0 bases from J, with 9 bases between. The CDR3 totals 16 residues. CDR3 coding DNA: TGTGCCACCAGCAGAGAAGGGGGGTTAGCCAAAAACATTCAGTACTTC. This translates into CATSREGGLAKNIQYF.

This clone was seen only once. The chain couples TRBV6-5 to TRBJ1-4; no definite D call. Germline assignment: CDR1 MNHEY and CDR2 SVGAGI. The CDR3 contains 15 residues. Trimming pared 0 bases from V and 4 bases from J, leaving 9 bases between. Written as DNA, the CDR3 is TGTGCCAGCAGTTACTCGGCCGGGCGTAATGAAAAACTGTTTTTT. Encoded protein: CASSYSAGRNEKLFF.

About this clone itself: The junction shows a germline mismatch at one end, possibly a read error. V is TRBV28 and J is TRBJ2-2; D assignment may be TRBD1 or TRBD2 (5 bases each). The CDR3 has 14 residues. Germline assignment: CDR1 MDHEN and CDR2 SYDVKM. The CDR3 coding sequence is TGTGCCAGCAGTCTAGCAGGGAACGCCGGGGAGCTGTTTTTT. This encodes CASSLAGNAGELFF. Combining the CDR3 with reference TRBV28 and TRBJ2-2 gives the whole variable domain DVKVTQSSRYLVKRTGEKVFLECVQDMDHENMFWYRQDPGLGLRLIYFSYDVKMKEKGDIPEGYSVSREKKERFSLILESASTNQTSMYLCASSLAGNAGELFFGEGSRLTVL.

This chain joins TRBV5-4 and TRBJ2-5, with TRBD2 matching over 13 bases. The CDR3 spans 16 residues. Germline V gives CDR1 SGHNT, CDR2 YYREEE (reference sequence). V was pared by 4 bases and J by 5 bases, with 8 bases of the junction left unmatched. CDR3 protein: CASSRTSGRGSETQYF. The CDR3 coding sequence is TGTGCCAGCAGCAGGACTAGCGGGAGAGGTAGTGAGACCCAGTACTTC. Combining the CDR3 with reference TRBV5-4 and TRBJ2-5 gives the whole variable domain ETGVTQSPTHLIKTRGQQVTLRCSSQSGHNTVSWYQQALGQGPQFIFQYYREEENGRGNFPPRFSGLQFPNYSSELNVNALELDDSALYLCASSRTSGRGSETQYFGPGTRLLVL.

V usage is TRBV28 and J usage is TRBJ1-4; D may be TRBD1 (6 bases). Germline assignment: CDR1 MDHEN and CDR2 SYDVKM. This CDR3 is 12 amino acids long. Trimming shortened V by 6 bases and J by 10 bases, and 12 bases separated the two germline ends. The CDR3 region has the DNA TGTGCCAGCAGACAGGGATTTGGAAAACTGTTTTTT. Amino acid sequence: CASRQGFGKLFF. Looking up the rest from reference TRBV28 and TRBJ1-4 gives the full variable domain: DVKVTQSSRYLVKRTGEKVFLECVQDMDHENMFWYRQDPGLGLRLIYFSYDVKMKEKGDIPEGYSVSREKKERFSLILESASTNQTSMYLCASRQGFGKLFFGSGTQLSVL.

The CDR3 region is CASSESRGTEAFF. CDR3 DNA sequence: TGCGCCAGCAGTGAGTCGAGAGGGACCGAAGCTTTCTTT. J is TRBJ1-1 and V is TRBV10-1; tentative D call: TRBD1 (5 bases). With 0 bases removed from V and 8 bases from J, the gap between germline ends came to 10 bases. The germline V gene encodes CDR1 WNHNN and CDR2 SYGVQD (reference sequence). The CDR3 loop spans 13 amino acids.

The rearrangement links TRBV9 to TRBJ1-2; D unclear. CDR1 and CDR2 from the germline V gene are SGDLS and YYNGEE. The CDR3 consists of 13 residues. V was clipped by 4 bases and J by 4 bases, with 11 bases between them. The CDR3 loop is CASSTDQAYGYTF. The CDR3 coding sequence is TGTGCCAGCAGCACGGACCAGGCCTATGGCTACACCTTC.

The chain has TRBV2 and TRBJ1-1; tentative D call: TRBD1 (6 bases). CDR1 is SNHLY and CDR2 is FYNNEI in the germline V gene. This CDR3 region has 17 residues. Trimming stripped 7 bases from V and 4 bases from J, with 25 bases between. CDR3 loop: CASTPPGQGWVSTEAFF. The DNA for the CDR3 is TGTGCCAGCACACCCCCGGGGCAGGGGTGGGTCAGCACTGAAGCTTTCTTT.

This chain joins TRBV5-4 and TRBJ2-5; D call uncertain. The CDR3 extends over 12 amino acids. The ends were cut back, 1 base at V and 3 bases at J, with 4 bases in the middle. Germline CDR1 and CDR2: SGHNT and YYREEE (reference sequence). The CDR3 reads CASSLPKETQYF. CDR3 coding DNA: TGTGCCAGCAGCTTGCCGAAAGAGACCCAGTACTTC.

V is TRBV7-3 and J is TRBJ2-3; 8 positions agree with TRBD2. Germline V CDR1 and CDR2: SGHTA, FQGTGA. V was pared by 8 bases and J by 4 bases, with 8 bases of the junction left unmatched. CDR3 size: 14 residues. CDR3 DNA: TGTGCCAGCGGAAAAGCGGGAGTGGCAGATACGCAGTATTTT. Protein: CASGKAGVADTQYF.

The genes are TRBV9 and TRBJ2-1; 7 bases are shared with TRBD2. Germline trimming cut 0 bases from V and 7 bases from J; bases unmatched to any gene: 10. This CDR3 has 16 residues. In germline, CDR1 is SGDLS, CDR2 YYNGEE. In DNA, the CDR3 is TGTGCCAGCAGCGTAGATGAGGGAGGGCCTTGGAATGAGCAGTTCTTC. It specifies CASSVDEGGPWNEQFF.

This clone was recorded once. The rearrangement links TRBV2 to TRBJ2-1, with TRBD2 matching over 9 bases. V was clipped by 3 bases and J by 0 bases; unmatched bases: 9. Germline values: CDR1 SNHLY, CDR2 FYNNEI. The CDR3 length is 18 residues. CDR3 nucleotides: TGTGCCAGCAGTGAGTTGGGCGGGGGGGCCATCTCCTACAATGAGCAGTTCTTC. Encoded protein: CASSELGGGAISYNEQFF.

CDR3 DNA: TGTGCCAGCAGCTTAGAGGCCGAGAACACTGAAGCTTTCTTT. It is translated as CASSLEAENTEAFF. This chain links TRBV11-2 with TRBJ1-1, with D unresolved. The V end was cut by 0 bases, the J end by 1 base, with 6 bases between. CDR3 length: 14 residues. Per the germline V gene, CDR1 is SGHAT and CDR2 is FQNNGV.

The chain couples TRBV5-1 to TRBJ2-6; the D is unclear. The CDR3 runs to 12 residues. Germline CDR1 and CDR2: SGHRS and YFSETQ. Between the trimmed V and J ends, which lost 8 bases and 4 bases, there was a span of 7 bases. CDR3 sequence: CASEGGANVLTF. The CDR3 coding sequence is TGCGCCAGTGAAGGGGGGGCCAACGTCCTGACTTTC.

The chain combines TRBV28 with TRBJ1-5; 8 bases line up with TRBD1. This CDR3 spans 16 amino acids. Germline CDR1 reads MDHEN; CDR2 reads SYDVKM. With V trimmed by 5 bases and J by 2 bases, 8 bases remained unmatched. The CDR3 loop is CASSPRQGQGNQPQHF. The CDR3 region has the DNA TGTGCCAGCAGTCCGAGACAGGGGCAGGGCAATCAGCCCCAGCATTTT.

A few counts support this clone. The chain couples TRBV11-2 to TRBJ2-7; 7 positions agree with TRBD2. The CDR3 loop spans 14 amino acids. The V gene end was trimmed by 1 base and the J gene end by 6 bases; junction bases not matched to a gene: 6. Germline V gene lookup returns CDR1 SGHAT and CDR2 FQNNGV. Written as DNA, the CDR3 is TGTGCCAGCAGCTTAGCGGGAGGTTATGGCGAGCAGTACTTC. Residues: CASSLAGGYGEQYF.

The genes are TRBV7-2 and TRBJ2-1; TRBD2 matches at 11 bases. Germline values: CDR1 SGHTA, CDR2 FQGNSA. Trimming cost V 1 base and J 1 base; bases outside gene matches: 6. The CDR3 covers 18 residues. CDR3 residues: CASSLVGTSGLSYNEQFF. The CDR3 bases are TGTGCCAGCAGCTTAGTGGGGACTAGCGGACTATCCTACAATGAGCAGTTCTTC.

On this clone: Other nucleotide sequences in the sample specify the same CDR3. The rearrangement links TRBV5-4 to TRBJ2-1; possibly TRBD2 for D (7 bases). Germline-derived CDR1 and CDR2 are SGHNT and YYREEE (reference sequence). V lost 4 bases to trimming and J lost 3 bases, with 11 bases between them. The CDR3 is made up of 14 amino acids. The DNA for the CDR3 is TGTGCCAGCAGCCGGGGGGCCGACTACAATGAGCAGTTCTTC. The encoded protein is CASSRGADYNEQFF.

The rearrangement uses TRBV30 and TRBJ1-3; D not resolved. Germline V gene lookup returns CDR1 GTSNPN and CDR2 SVGIG (reference sequence). The CDR3 is 15 residues long. The ends were cut back, 0 bases at V and 3 bases at J, with 12 bases in the middle. The CDR3, as DNA: TGTGCCTGGAGTGTATCGGCGTCTCATGGAAACACCATATATTTT. It translates to CAWSVSASHGNTIYF.

V usage is TRBV5-6 and J usage is TRBJ2-1; 8 bases are a match to TRBD2. Trimming at V came to 5 bases and at J to 6 bases, leaving 1 base not matched to a gene. The CDR3 has 12 residues. Germline values: CDR1 SGHDT, CDR2 YYEEEE. CDR3 protein: CASRGLVNEQFF. The DNA of the CDR3 is TGTGCCAGCAGGGGACTAGTCAATGAGCAGTTCTTC.

This clone was detected only a few times. This chain joins TRBV6-6 and TRBJ1-1; unclear D gene. Looked up from germline, CDR1 is MNHNY and CDR2 is SVGAGI (reference sequence). This CDR3 is 11 amino acids long. Between the trimmed V and J ends, which lost 8 bases and 9 bases, there was a span of 13 bases. In DNA, the CDR3 is TGTGCCAGCCTCTTCCCTCCGAAAGCTTTCTTT. This sequence encodes CASLFPPKAFF.

The V and J genes are TRBV4-1 and TRBJ1-2; D unresolved. Trimming removed 0 bases from V and 4 bases from J, with 9 bases in between. This CDR3 has 14 residues. From germline, CDR1 is MGHRA and CDR2 YSYEKL. Written as DNA, the CDR3 is TGCGCCAGCAGCCAAGATATGACGGGCTATGGCTACACCTTC. Protein: CASSQDMTGYGYTF.

The chain employs TRBV28 and TRBJ2-5; 9 nucleotides align to TRBD2. Germline V gene sequence: CDR1 MDHEN, CDR2 SYDVKM. The CDR3 consists of 15 residues. V was pared by 3 bases and J by 9 bases, with 11 bases of the junction left unmatched. The CDR3 loop is CASSFGAGGYMAQYF. In nucleotides, the CDR3 is TGTGCCAGCAGTTTTGGGGCGGGGGGGTACATGGCCCAGTACTTC.

This chain uses TRBV6-4 with TRBJ2-7, with TRBD1 matching 7 bases. The germline V gene has CDR1 MRHNA and CDR2 SNTAGT. The CDR3 length is 17 residues. V was clipped by 0 bases and J by 3 bases; unmatched bases: 11. CDR3 nucleotides: TGTGCCAGCAGTGACTCTAACCCCGACAGGGTGGACTACGAGCAGTACTTC. Translation: CASSDSNPDRVDYEQYF.

The CDR3 is CASTGPGGNEKLFF. Written as DNA, the CDR3 is TGTGCCAGCACGGGGCCCGGGGGTAATGAAAAACTGTTTTTT. The J gene is TRBJ1-4, the V gene TRBV2; D is perhaps TRBD1 (5 bases). Per the germline V gene, CDR1 is SNHLY and CDR2 is FYNNEI. Trimming stripped 7 bases from V and 4 bases from J, with 13 bases between. The length of the CDR3 is 14 residues.

This chain links TRBV6-5 with TRBJ2-7; TRBD2 aligns across 8 bases. CDR3 length: 14 amino acids. J gave up 2 bases and V 6 bases, and 6 bases lay outside the gene matches. The germline gives CDR1 MNHEY, CDR2 SVGAGI. CDR3: CASSHSGKTYEQYF. CDR3 DNA sequence: TGTGCCAGCAGCCATAGCGGGAAGACCTACGAGCAGTACTTC.

The CDR3 DNA reads TGTGCCAGCAGGCTCCGGGACCAGGGCTCCAATGAGCAGTTCTTC. Protein sequence: CASRLRDQGSNEQFF. This rearrangement joins TRBV27 to TRBJ2-1; D might be TRBD1 or TRBD2, each matching 5 bases. Germline V CDR1 and CDR2: MNHEY, SMNVEV (reference sequence). CDR3 length equals 15 residues. Trimming pared 6 bases from V and 6 bases from J, leaving 18 bases between.

V gene TRBV7-6 combines with J gene TRBJ2-2; D call uncertain. Germline V gives CDR1 SGHVS, CDR2 FNYEAQ. The CDR3 is 13 amino acids. The ends were cut back, 5 bases at V and 6 bases at J, with 10 bases in the middle. This CDR3 is CASSGDLAGELFF. For the CDR3, the DNA is TGTGCCAGCAGCGGTGACCTGGCCGGGGAGCTGTTTTTT. The complete variable domain, with remaining parts taken from reference TRBV7-6 and TRBJ2-2, reads GAGVSQSPRYKVTKRGQDVALRCDPISGHVSLYWYRQALGQGPEFLTYFNYEAQQDKSGLPNDRFSAERPEGSISTLTIQRTEQRDSAMYRCASSGDLAGELFFGEGSRLTVL.